This T cell receptor beta chain was captured in a study of glioma-infiltrating T cells after dendritic cell vaccination. Study conclusions and caveats: Higher pretreatment TIL content predicted longer progression-free time and survival.

To note about this clone: Antigen unknown.

Regarding time point: after dendritic cell vaccination, including at tumor progression/relapse. Primers: 60 V beta forward and 13 J beta reverse. Profiled with immunoSEQ multiplex PCR; TCRdb holds only in-frame clones, not every one. Of roughly 88,000 clones in the sample, approximately 78% were seen once. The sequence was collected from a human donor with glioblastoma. Sample: blood, taken after dendritic cell vaccination.

The CDR3 here is CASSFSGGTGELFF. DNA for the CDR3: TGCGCCAGCAGCTTCTCAGGGGGCACCGGGGAGCTGTTTTTT. The rearrangement joins TRBV5-1 to TRBJ2-2, with 7 bases aligning to TRBD1. CDR1 SGHRS and CDR2 YFSETQ come from the germline V gene. Unmatched junction bases numbered 2, after V lost 2 bases and J lost 4 bases. This CDR3 is 14 amino acids long.